Below, 6 T cell receptor beta chains from the same sample are listed, as sequenced in a study of response to subunit inactivated influenza vaccine (dated 2018 in TCRdb). Receptors were amplified or captured by RT-PCR. The instrument given in TCRdb is Illumina HiSeq 2500. Using fastp at Q25 and MiXCR, TCRdb reprocessed the public reads and kept productive beta chains. Rows are combined by CDR3 protein, so each entry shows the most common genes and DNA. For this sample the table gives roughly 570,000 distinct CDR3 sequences, of which approximately 15% were detected only once. The ten largest make up roughly 11% of the sample. The source was PBMCs from blood, collected about 12 days after vaccination. The receptors here all came from a man aged 50 to 60 who received an inactivated influenza vaccine. Donor details come from another sample of the same person, matched by shared clones.

This clonotype was detected a few times. The genes are TRBV18 and TRBJ2-1; TRBD1 might be the D (5 bases). Germline V gene sequence: CDR1 KGHSH, CDR2 LQKENI. Trimming left V 1 base short and J 1 base short, with 14 bases between. CDR3 size: 17 residues. The CDR3 spells CASSPRSRAPSYNEQFF. CDR3 in DNA: TGTGCCAGCTCACCACGTTCCAGGGCACCGTCCTACAATGAGCAGTTCTTC.

The chain combines TRBV9 with TRBJ2-1; TRBD1 aligns across 8 bases. The CDR3 loop spans 14 amino acids. With V trimmed by 3 bases and J by 3 bases, 2 bases remained unmatched. Germline lookup yields CDR1 SGDLS and CDR2 YYNGEE. In DNA, the CDR3 is TGTGCCAGCAGCGCACAGGGGGGCTACAATGAGCAGTTCTTC. Its translation: CASSAQGGYNEQFF.

This clonotype was picked up a small number of times. This rearrangement joins TRBV7-6 to TRBJ2-3; no clear D. Trimming took 2 bases from V and 6 from J, leaving 12 bases between them. The germline V gene has CDR1 SGHVS and CDR2 FNYEAQ. The CDR3 runs 14 residues. The CDR3 is CASSLFSRLDTQYF. The CDR3 DNA reads as TGTGCCAGCAGCTTATTCTCGCGGCTGGATACGCAGTATTTT.

The DNA of the CDR3 is TGCGCCAGCAGCCAAGATCATTGGGGGACTGAAGCTTTCTTT. Translated: CASSQDHWGTEAFF. J is TRBJ1-1 and V is TRBV4-3, with D possibly matching TRBD1 (5 bases). This CDR3 is 14 amino acids long. Looked up from germline, CDR1 is LGHNA and CDR2 is YSLEER. Trimming stripped 0 bases from V and 5 bases from J, with 10 bases between.

J is TRBJ2-5 and V is TRBV7-2, with 13 bases identical to TRBD2. CDR1 and CDR2 (germline): SGHTA, FQGNSA. V shed 5 bases and J 11 bases; nucleotides not matched to a gene: 8. The CDR3 has 14 residues. CDR3 bases: TGTGCCAGCAGCAAAGGGACTAGCGGGATTCATCAGTACTTC. This sequence encodes CASSKGTSGIHQYF. Using reference TRBV7-2 and TRBJ2-5 for the parts outside the CDR3, the full variable domain is GAGVSQSPSNKVTEKGKDVELRCDPISGHTALYWYRQSLGQGLEFLIYFQGNSAPDKSGLPSDRFSAERTGGSVSTLTIQRTQQEDSAVYLCASSKGTSGIHQYFGPGTRLLVL.

In this sample, this clonotype turned up a few times. The V and J genes are TRBV12-3 or TRBV12-4 and TRBJ2-5; 9 bases agree with TRBD1. With V trimmed by 4 bases and J by 5 bases, 8 bases remained unmatched. The length of the CDR3 is 15 residues. The CDR3 reads CASSSRQGGGETQYF. The CDR3 DNA sequence: TGTGCCAGCAGTTCCCGACAGGGGGGAGGGGAGACCCAGTACTTC.